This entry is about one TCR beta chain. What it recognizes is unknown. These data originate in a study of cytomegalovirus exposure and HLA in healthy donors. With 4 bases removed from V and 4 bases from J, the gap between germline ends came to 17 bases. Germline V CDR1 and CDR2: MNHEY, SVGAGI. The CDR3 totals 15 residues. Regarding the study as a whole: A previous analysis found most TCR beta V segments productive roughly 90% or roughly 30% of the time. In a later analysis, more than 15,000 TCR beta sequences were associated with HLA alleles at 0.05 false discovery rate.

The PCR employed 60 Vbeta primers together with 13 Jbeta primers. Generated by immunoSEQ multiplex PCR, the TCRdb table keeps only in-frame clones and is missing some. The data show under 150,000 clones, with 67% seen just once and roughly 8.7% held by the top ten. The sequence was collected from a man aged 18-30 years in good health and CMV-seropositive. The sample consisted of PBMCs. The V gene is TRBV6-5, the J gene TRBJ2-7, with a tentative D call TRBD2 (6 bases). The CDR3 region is CASSSGRAGLYEQYF. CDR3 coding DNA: TGTGCCAGCAGTTCCGGGCGGGCGGGACTTTACGAGCAGTACTTC.